These 20 T cell receptor beta chains were sequenced from one sample in a study of cytomegalovirus exposure and HLA in healthy donors. PCR was performed using 60 Vbeta and 13 Jbeta primers. The protocol was immunoSEQ multiplex PCR, while the TCRdb copy is restricted to in-frame clones and leaves out a portion. The sample has about 170,000 clones; 75% to 85% are singletons. Sequencing was done on a sample of PBMCs. These receptors were taken from a female donor in good health and CMV-seronegative.

V is TRBV6-1 and J is TRBJ1-5, with D perhaps TRBD1 (5 bases). CDR1 and CDR2 from the germline V gene are MNHNS and SASEGT. The CDR3 extends over 16 amino acids. V dropped 2 bases and J dropped 2 bases, with 13 bases sitting between them. The CDR3, as DNA: TGTGCCAGCAGTGAATCCGTAGGGGTACGCAATCAGCCCCAGCATTTT. This gives the protein CASSESVGVRNQPQHF.

The chain combines TRBV9 with TRBJ2-7; 10 nucleotides match TRBD2. CDR3 length equals 16 residues. V shed 3 bases, J shed 0 bases, and the junction held 6 bases outside the gene matches. Germline V lookup: CDR1 SGDLS, CDR2 YYNGEE. The CDR3 here is CASSETGTSDSYEQYF. The CDR3 nucleotides read TGTGCCAGCAGCGAGACCGGGACTAGCGACTCCTACGAGCAGTACTTC.

This clone was recorded only once. V and J are TRBV7-6 and TRBJ1-4, with TRBD1 matching over 9 bases. Germline CDR1 reads SGHVS; CDR2 reads FNYEAQ. V lost 5 bases to trimming and J lost 6 bases; unmatched junction nucleotides: 4. The CDR3 length is 14 residues. The CDR3 nucleotides read TGTGCCAGCAGCCAGACAGGGGGAGATGAAAAACTGTTTTTT. Its translation: CASSQTGGDEKLFF.

The rearrangement joins TRBV9 to TRBJ2-7, with a possible D match to TRBD2 (5 bases). V was trimmed by 5 bases and J by 0 bases, leaving 12 bases between them. The CDR3 totals 14 residues. The germline V gene has CDR1 SGDLS and CDR2 YYNGEE. The CDR3 loop reads CASSDDGGSYEQYF. CDR3 nucleotide sequence: TGTGCCAGCAGTGATGACGGAGGCTCCTACGAGCAGTACTTC.

The rearrangement links TRBV4-3 to TRBJ2-3, with D possibly being TRBD2 (5 bases). This CDR3 is 13 amino acids long. Germline CDR1 LGHNA, CDR2 YSLEER. The ends were cut back, 4 bases at V and 10 bases at J, with 15 bases in the middle. CDR3 in DNA: TGCGCCAGCAGCCCAAGATTAGGACTCCCGCAGTATTTT. The encoded protein is CASSPRLGLPQYF.

This chain links TRBV6-4 with TRBJ2-7, with 8 bases identical to TRBD1. V lost 6 bases and J lost 3; bases outside the gene matches: 4. This CDR3 spans 13 amino acids. The germline gives CDR1 MRHNA, CDR2 SNTAGT. CDR3 DNA: TGTGCCAGCAGGGCTGACAGGGGCTACGAGCAGTACTTC. This encodes CASRADRGYEQYF.

V and J are TRBV28 and TRBJ2-7; 7 bases map to TRBD1. The CDR3 spans 17 residues. Germline trimming cut 5 bases from V and 3 bases from J; bases unmatched to any gene: 16. CDR1 is MDHEN, CDR2 SYDVKM, per germline. The CDR3 loop is CASSIPTGVQTLYEQYF. The CDR3 DNA sequence: TGTGCCAGCAGTATACCTACAGGGGTCCAAACTCTCTACGAGCAGTACTTC. The whole variable domain, remainder taken from reference TRBV28 and TRBJ2-7, is DVKVTQSSRYLVKRTGEKVFLECVQDMDHENMFWYRQDPGLGLRLIYFSYDVKMKEKGDIPEGYSVSREKKERFSLILESASTNQTSMYLCASSIPTGVQTLYEQYFGPGTRLTVT.

By proportion, this clone is medium-sized. The V gene is TRBV6-1, the J gene TRBJ1-1, with unresolved D. The length of the CDR3 is 16 residues. Trimming left V 0 bases short and J 5 bases short, with 16 bases between. CDR1 is MNHNS and CDR2 is SASEGT in the germline V gene. Here the CDR3 DNA reads TGTGCCAGCAGTGAAGCGACGGATTTATCGCGGACTGAAGCTTTCTTT. Amino acid sequence: CASSEATDLSRTEAFF.

This clone was counted between two and nine times. The V gene is TRBV4-3, the J gene TRBJ2-4, with 10 bases aligning to TRBD2. V was clipped by 0 bases and J by 1 base; unmatched bases: 12. There are 20 residues in the CDR3. CDR1 is LGHNA and CDR2 is YSLEER in the germline V gene. CDR3: CASSQEVTSGRAGAKNIQYF. DNA for the CDR3: TGCGCCAGCAGCCAAGAAGTAACCAGCGGGAGGGCCGGGGCCAAAAACATTCAGTACTTC.

The J gene is TRBJ2-3, the V gene TRBV4-3; 8 bases fit TRBD2. Trimming took 0 bases from V and 6 from J; bases not matched to a gene: 5. Per the germline V gene, CDR1 is LGHNA and CDR2 is YSLEER. This CDR3 is built from 15 residues. CDR3 in amino acids: CASSQDREGRDTQYF. In DNA form, the CDR3 reads TGCGCCAGCAGCCAAGATCGGGAGGGTAGGGATACGCAGTATTTT.

The chain recombines TRBV30 with TRBJ1-5; 9 nucleotides align to TRBD1. Unmatched junction bases numbered 4, after V lost 3 bases and J lost 1 base. The CDR3 is made up of 15 amino acids. The germline V gene encodes CDR1 GTSNPN and CDR2 SVGIG (reference sequence). In nucleotides, the CDR3 is TGTGCCTGGAGGGGACAGGGAACGAGCAATCAGCCCCAGCATTTT. Protein product: CAWRGQGTSNQPQHF.

The chain uses TRBV6-5 and TRBJ1-5; D unclear. Germline CDR1 is MNHEY and CDR2 is SVGAGI. The CDR3 loop spans 15 amino acids. Trimming took 0 bases from V and 7 from J, leaving 13 bases between them. The CDR3, as DNA: TGTGCCAGCAGTTACTCCACCCCCTCGGGACAGCCCCAGCATTTT. Protein product: CASSYSTPSGQPQHF.

This clone was found once. The same CDR3 also results from other DNA sequences found in this sample. The rearrangement links TRBV29-1 to TRBJ2-7, with D perhaps matching TRBD2 (7 bases). Deletions cut 3 bases from V and 7 bases from J, with 19 bases between. The germline V gene encodes CDR1 SQVTM and CDR2 ANQGSEA. This CDR3 has 14 residues. The DNA of the CDR3 is TGCAGCGTTGACTTAGGGGGGGGGCTCTATGAGCAGTACTTC. Encoded protein: CSVDLGGGLYEQYF.

The chain employs TRBV4-1 and TRBJ1-1; D call uncertain. Germline-derived CDR1 and CDR2 are MGHRA and YSYEKL. The CDR3 has 15 residues. V was trimmed by 1 base and J by 5 bases, leaving 14 bases between them. The CDR3, as DNA: TGCGCCAGCAGCCAAGTTTTGCAGGTTCGTACTGAAGCTTTCTTT. Its protein is CASSQVLQVRTEAFF.

In this sample, this clone turned up once. The junction and the germline gene differ at one end; a read error may be behind it. The chain links TRBV4-2 to TRBJ2-1; a possible D gene is TRBD1 (6 bases). Germline lookup yields CDR1 LGHNA and CDR2 YNFKEQ. The CDR3 runs 15 residues. This CDR3 reads CASSQDRQWDNKQFF. The CDR3, as DNA: TGTGCCAGCAGCCAAGATCGTCAGTGGGACAATAAGCAGTTCTTC.

V is TRBV21-1 and J is TRBJ2-5; TRBD1, as called in the table, went unchecked against the DNA. TRBV21-1 is termed a pseudogene. CDR3 length equals 16 residues. CDR3 sequence (DNA): TGTGCCAGCAGCAAAGGAGCAGGGCTGTATTGGGAGACCCAGTACTTC. Encoded protein: CASSKGAGLYWETQYF.

The chain joins TRBV9 to TRBJ2-7, with 8 positions matching TRBD2. The germline V gene has CDR1 SGDLS and CDR2 YYNGEE. This CDR3 contains 14 residues. Trimming at V came to 4 bases and at J to 4 bases, leaving 7 bases not matched to a gene. The CDR3 sequence is CASSPSGGRYEQYF. For the CDR3, the DNA is TGTGCCAGCAGCCCCTCGGGAGGGAGGTACGAGCAGTACTTC.

The chain employs TRBV6-6 and TRBJ2-3; 10 bases are a match to TRBD2. Germline-derived CDR1 and CDR2 are MNHNY and SVGAGI (reference sequence). This CDR3 spans 14 amino acids. Trimming removed 7 bases from V and 0 bases from J; junction bases left unmatched: 1. The CDR3 spells CASILAGSTDTQYF. The DNA for the CDR3 is TGTGCCAGCATACTAGCGGGGAGCACAGATACGCAGTATTTT.

This chain uses TRBV2 with TRBJ1-5, with D unclear. V was cut by 6 bases and J by 7 bases, with 16 bases left in between. Germline V gene lookup returns CDR1 SNHLY and CDR2 FYNNEI. The CDR3 totals 14 residues. This CDR3 reads CASSWAPESQPQHF. Here the CDR3 DNA reads TGTGCCAGCAGCTGGGCCCCCGAGAGCCAGCCCCAGCATTTT.

The chain uses TRBV5-4 and TRBJ2-4; D is possibly TRBD1 (5 bases). This CDR3 comprises 16 residues. Looked up from germline, CDR1 is SGHNT and CDR2 is YYREEE (reference sequence). V was cut by 4 bases and J by 0 bases, with 14 bases left in between. The CDR3 DNA reads as TGTGCCAGCAGCCCATCCCAGGGTAGAGCCAAAAACATTCAGTACTTC. Translation gives CASSPSQGRAKNIQYF.